Listed below are T cell receptor beta chains from one sample, sequenced in a study of T-cell reconstitution after alpha-beta-depleted transplantation in children. Each CDR3 protein is one row after TCRdb ran MiXCR on the PCR reads. Among some 290,000 distinct CDR3 sequences listed, approximately 23% were seen once. This specimen consisted of PBMCs, mostly from graft donor cells, obtained 180 days after TCRalphabeta/CD19-depleted stem cell transplant. Every receptor here comes from a male patient aged 10-17 years who had a stem cell transplant for acute lymphoblastic leukemia, so the T cells may come from the graft donor. Each CDR3 is given with its conserved first and last residue. The D gene is left open where the match is weak. A row's size may be missing; if present it is once, few, many or a size class.

DNA,CDR3,length,V,D,J,size
TGTGCTAGTGTCGGGACTAGCGGTTACAATGAGCAGTTCTTC,CASVGTSGYNEQFF,14,TRBV12-5,TRBD2,TRBJ2-1,few
TGTGCCACCTTGCGGGGCAACACCGGGGAGCTGTTTTTT,CATLRGNTGELFF,13,TRBV15,.,TRBJ2-2,few
TGCAGTGCTAGAGTTACAGCGGGTCAGCCCCAGCATTTT,CSARVTAGQPQHF,13,TRBV20-1,.,TRBJ1-5,few
TGTGCCAGCAGTGATCCTGAGATAGCTGGGGCCAACGTCCTGACTTTC,CASSDPEIAGANVLTF,16,TRBV25-1,.,TRBJ2-6,.
TGCGCCAGCAGCACCGGGACTTATTACGAGCAGTACTTC,CASSTGTYYEQYF,13,TRBV5-1,.,TRBJ2-7,.
TGTGCTAGTGGTTTGGTAAAGTGGAACACCGGGGAGCTGTTTTTT,CASGLVKWNTGELFF,15,TRBV12-5,.,TRBJ2-2,.
TGTGCCAGCAGTTTCGGCGGACAGGCCTATGGCTACACCTTC,CASSFGGQAYGYTF,14,TRBV7-3,TRBD1,TRBJ1-2,.
TGCAGTGCTATCCTTCCTGGGCGGGGGAGCACAGATACGCAGTATTTT,CSAILPGRGSTDTQYF,16,TRBV20-1,TRBD2,TRBJ2-3,few
TGTGCCAGCAGACCCCGACTAGCGTCCGGGGAGCTGTTTTTT,CASRPRLASGELFF,14,TRBV7-3,TRBD2,TRBJ2-2,many
TGTGCCAGCAGCTCGATAGCGGGAGGGATTGGCGGGGAGCTGTTTTTT,CASSSIAGGIGGELFF,16,TRBV11-2,TRBD2,TRBJ2-2,few
TGTGCCAGCAGCTCTATTCTGACTAGCGGAATCTACAATGAGCAGTTCTTC,CASSSILTSGIYNEQFF,17,TRBV7-3,TRBD2,TRBJ2-1,.
TGTGCCAGCAGTTTACGAGAGGGTCACTACGAGCAGTACTTC,CASSLREGHYEQYF,14,TRBV27,.,TRBJ2-7,many
TGCGCCAGCAGCTTGCAAGGGTCGAACACTGAAGCTTTCTTT,CASSLQGSNTEAFF,14,TRBV5-1,.,TRBJ1-1,many
TGTGCCAGCACTATCAGGCAGGGGCTTTCCGTATATGGCTACACCTTC,CASTIRQGLSVYGYTF,16,TRBV27,.,TRBJ1-2,few
TGTGCCACCAGTGATCCTAGCGGGAACACCGGGGAGCTGTTTTTT,CATSDPSGNTGELFF,15,TRBV24-1,TRBD2,TRBJ2-2,.
TGCAGCGTGGTGGGACTAGCGGGAGTGTACGAGCAGTACTTC,CSVVGLAGVYEQYF,14,TRBV29-1,TRBD2,TRBJ2-7,few